These T cell receptor beta chains were read from a single sample in a study of T-cell reconstitution after alpha-beta-depleted transplantation in children. One entry per CDR3 protein results from TCRdb running MiXCR on the PCR reads. Of around 440,000 distinct CDR3 sequences in the sample, 15% to 20% were seen once. The specimen was PBMCs, mostly from graft donor cells, collected 360 days after TCRalphabeta/CD19-depleted stem cell transplant. The receptor source for this set is a boy under three years old who had a stem cell transplant for Wiskott-Aldrich syndrome, so the T cells may come from the graft donor. Both conserved end residues are part of each CDR3.

j_call,v_call,cdr3_aa
TRBJ2-1,TRBV10-3,CAISERGGGPYNEQFF
TRBJ2-1,TRBV27,CASSFGTSGNEQFF
TRBJ2-5,TRBV10-2,CASSEDLLAVQETQYF
TRBJ2-1,TRBV6-2/TRBV6-3,CASSYVQRKFHNEQFF
TRBJ2-1,TRBV7-2,CASSLAYRANEQFF
TRBJ2-7,TRBV11-3,CASSRTGYYEQYF
TRBJ2-3,TRBV2,CASSHGTSRGTDTQYF
TRBJ1-1,TRBV6-5,CASSYSREREAFF
TRBJ2-5,TRBV2,CASNHPRRPQETQYF
TRBJ2-1,TRBV4-1,CASSQDLGGSYNEQFF
TRBJ2-7,TRBV6-2/TRBV6-3,CASTLNGLGRLTYEQYF
TRBJ2-2,TRBV30,CAWNPPGTSGMAGELFF
TRBJ2-7,TRBV12-3/TRBV12-4,CASSPAWTLTGYEQYF
TRBJ2-1,TRBV5-6,CASSPFSGRGYNEQFF
TRBJ2-3,TRBV12-3/TRBV12-4,CASGHRELSTDTQYF
TRBJ2-7,TRBV7-2,CASSLRQGYNYEQYF
TRBJ2-3,TRBV7-9,CASSPWTSGVTDTQYF
TRBJ2-7,TRBV6-5,CASSYSRQSYEQYF
TRBJ1-6,TRBV7-9,CASQGAGNSPLHF
TRBJ2-3,TRBV6-5,CASSFFPARTDTQYF
TRBJ2-5,TRBV7-9,CASSGLPRGPEQETQYF
TRBJ2-7,TRBV29-1,CSVDEGSYEQYF
TRBJ2-5,TRBV24-1,CATSGYGQGRETQYF
TRBJ2-2,TRBV5-1,CASSSYYRNTGELFF
TRBJ1-5,TRBV4-1,CASSQEGTGGDQPQHF
TRBJ2-1,TRBV7-2,CASSSRVGGYNEQFF
TRBJ2-7,TRBV12-3/TRBV12-4,CASKLAGTYEQYF
TRBJ2-1,TRBV10-3,CATNADGAFEQFF